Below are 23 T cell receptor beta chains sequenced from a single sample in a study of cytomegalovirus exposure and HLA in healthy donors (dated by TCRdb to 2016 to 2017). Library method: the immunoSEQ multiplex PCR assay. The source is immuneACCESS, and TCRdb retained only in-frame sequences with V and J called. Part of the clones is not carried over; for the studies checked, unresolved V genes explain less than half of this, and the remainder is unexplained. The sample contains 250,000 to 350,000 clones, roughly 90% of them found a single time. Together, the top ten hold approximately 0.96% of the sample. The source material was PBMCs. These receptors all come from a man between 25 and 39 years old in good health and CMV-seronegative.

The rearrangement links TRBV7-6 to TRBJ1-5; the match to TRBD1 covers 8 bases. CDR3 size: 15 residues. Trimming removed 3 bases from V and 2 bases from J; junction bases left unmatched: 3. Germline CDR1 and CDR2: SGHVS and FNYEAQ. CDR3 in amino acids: CASSLTGDGNQPQHF. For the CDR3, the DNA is TGTGCCAGCAGCTTGACAGGGGATGGCAATCAGCCCCAGCATTTT.

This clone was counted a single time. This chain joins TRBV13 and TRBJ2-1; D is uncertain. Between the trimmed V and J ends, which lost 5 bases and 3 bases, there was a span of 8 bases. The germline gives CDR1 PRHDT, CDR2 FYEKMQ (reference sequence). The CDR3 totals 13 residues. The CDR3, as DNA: TGTGCCAGCAGCCCCGACTTCTACAATGAGCAGTTCTTC. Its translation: CASSPDFYNEQFF.

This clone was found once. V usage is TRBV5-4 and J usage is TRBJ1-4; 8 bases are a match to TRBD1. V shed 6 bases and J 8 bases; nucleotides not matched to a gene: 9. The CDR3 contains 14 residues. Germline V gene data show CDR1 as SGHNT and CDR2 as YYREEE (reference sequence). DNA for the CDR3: TGTGCCAGCAAAATAGACAGGGGTGGCGAAAAACTGTTTTTT. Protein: CASKIDRGGEKLFF.

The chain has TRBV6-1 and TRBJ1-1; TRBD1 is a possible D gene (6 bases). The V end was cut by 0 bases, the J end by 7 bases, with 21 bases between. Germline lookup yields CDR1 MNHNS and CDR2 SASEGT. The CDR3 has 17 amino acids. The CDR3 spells CASSEALRGRGGDEAFF. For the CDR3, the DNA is TGTGCCAGCAGTGAAGCGCTTCGGGGAAGAGGGGGTGATGAAGCTTTCTTT.

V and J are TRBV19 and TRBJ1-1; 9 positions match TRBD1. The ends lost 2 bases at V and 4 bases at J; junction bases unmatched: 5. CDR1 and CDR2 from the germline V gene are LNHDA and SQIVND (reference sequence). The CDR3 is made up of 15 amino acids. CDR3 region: CASSIQDRGGTEAFF. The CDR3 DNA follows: TGTGCCAGTAGTATACAGGACAGGGGTGGCACTGAAGCTTTCTTT. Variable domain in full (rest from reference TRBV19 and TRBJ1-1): DGGITQSPKYLFRKEGQNVTLSCEQNLNHDAMYWYRQDPGQGLRLIYYSQIVNDFQKGDIAEGYSVSREKKESFPLTVTSAQKNPTAFYLCASSIQDRGGTEAFFGQGTRLTVV.

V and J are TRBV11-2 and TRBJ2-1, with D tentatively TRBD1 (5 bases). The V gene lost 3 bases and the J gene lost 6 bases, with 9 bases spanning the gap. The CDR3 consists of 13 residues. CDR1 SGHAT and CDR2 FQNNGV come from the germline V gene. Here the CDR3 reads CASSFREGNEQFF. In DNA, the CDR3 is TGTGCCAGCAGCTTCAGGGAAGGCAATGAGCAGTTCTTC. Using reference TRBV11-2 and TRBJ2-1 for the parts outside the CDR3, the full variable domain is EAGVAQSPRYKIIEKRQSVAFWCNPISGHATLYWYQQILGQGPKLLIQFQNNGVVDDSQLPKDRFSAERLKGVDSTLKIQPAKLEDSAVYLCASSFREGNEQFFGPGTRLTVL.

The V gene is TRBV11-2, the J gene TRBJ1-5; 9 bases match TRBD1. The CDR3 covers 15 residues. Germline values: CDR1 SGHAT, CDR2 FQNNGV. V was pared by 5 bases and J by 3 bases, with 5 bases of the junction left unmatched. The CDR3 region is CASSPTGGYNQPQHF. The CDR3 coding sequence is TGTGCCAGCAGCCCCACAGGGGGCTACAATCAGCCCCAGCATTTT.

CDR3 protein: CASSPWTGDTEAFF. CDR3 sequence (DNA): TGTGCCAGCAGCCCCTGGACAGGGGACACTGAAGCTTTCTTT. The V and J genes are TRBV7-6 and TRBJ1-1; 9 nucleotides agree with TRBD1. This CDR3 has 14 residues. V lost 5 bases and J lost 3; bases outside the gene matches: 4. The germline V gene has CDR1 SGHVS and CDR2 FNYEAQ.

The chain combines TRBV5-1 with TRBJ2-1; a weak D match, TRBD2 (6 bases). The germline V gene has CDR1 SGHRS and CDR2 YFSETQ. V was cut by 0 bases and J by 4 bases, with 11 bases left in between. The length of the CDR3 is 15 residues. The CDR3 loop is CASSLGGTSYNEQFF. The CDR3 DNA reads TGCGCCAGCAGCTTGGGGGGGACTTCTTACAATGAGCAGTTCTTC.

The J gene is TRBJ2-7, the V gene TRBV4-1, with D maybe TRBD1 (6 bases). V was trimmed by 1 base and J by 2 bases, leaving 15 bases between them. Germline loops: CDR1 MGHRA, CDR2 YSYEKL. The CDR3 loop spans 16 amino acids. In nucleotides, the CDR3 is TGCGCCAGCAGCCAAGTTTTGGGCCAGGGGCCCTACGAGCAGTACTTC. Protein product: CASSQVLGQGPYEQYF.

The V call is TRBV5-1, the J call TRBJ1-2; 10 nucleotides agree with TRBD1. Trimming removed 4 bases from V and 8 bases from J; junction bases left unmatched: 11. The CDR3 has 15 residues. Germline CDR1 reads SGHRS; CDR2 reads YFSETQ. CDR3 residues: CASSGGQGPGEGYTF. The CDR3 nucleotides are TGCGCCAGCAGCGGGGGACAGGGGCCGGGAGAGGGCTACACCTTC.

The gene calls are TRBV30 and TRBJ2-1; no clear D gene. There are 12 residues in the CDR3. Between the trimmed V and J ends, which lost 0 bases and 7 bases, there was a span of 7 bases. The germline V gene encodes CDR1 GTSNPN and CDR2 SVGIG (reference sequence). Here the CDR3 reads CAWSVHTNEQFF. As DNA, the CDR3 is TGTGCCTGGAGTGTACACACAAATGAGCAGTTCTTC.

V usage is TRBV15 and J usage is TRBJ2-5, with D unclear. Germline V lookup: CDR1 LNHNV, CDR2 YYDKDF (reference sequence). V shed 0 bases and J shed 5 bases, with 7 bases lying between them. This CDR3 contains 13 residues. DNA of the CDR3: TGTGCCACCAGCAGAGATCTCGGGGAGACCCAGTACTTC. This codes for CATSRDLGETQYF.

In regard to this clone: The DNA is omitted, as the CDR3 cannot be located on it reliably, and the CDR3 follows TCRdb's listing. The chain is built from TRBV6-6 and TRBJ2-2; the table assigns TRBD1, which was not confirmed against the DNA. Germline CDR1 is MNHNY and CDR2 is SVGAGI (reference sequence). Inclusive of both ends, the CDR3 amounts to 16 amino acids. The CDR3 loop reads CASSSSDRDTTGELFF.

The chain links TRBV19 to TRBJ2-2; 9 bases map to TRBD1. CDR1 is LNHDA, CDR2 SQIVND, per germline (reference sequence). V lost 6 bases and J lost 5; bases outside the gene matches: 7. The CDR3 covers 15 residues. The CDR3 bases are TGTGCCAGTAGGCTAGGGACAGGGCTAACCGGGGAGCTGTTTTTT. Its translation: CASRLGTGLTGELFF.

The CDR3 reads CASRRDSWGNTEAFF. The CDR3 DNA reads as TGTGCCAGCAGAAGGGACAGCTGGGGTAACACTGAAGCTTTCTTT. The V and J genes are TRBV6-4 and TRBJ1-1; 7 bases map to TRBD1. There are 15 residues in the CDR3. With 6 bases clipped from V and 2 bases from J, the junction kept 9 bases outside the gene matches. Germline V gene sequence: CDR1 MRHNA, CDR2 SNTAGT.

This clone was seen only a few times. In DNA form, the CDR3 reads TGTGCCAGCAGCATCGGACAGGGGGGCGAGCAGTACTTC. Protein product: CASSIGQGGEQYF. This chain links TRBV7-2 with TRBJ2-7; TRBD1 aligns across 10 bases. J lost 6 bases, V lost 5 bases, and 4 bases had no gene match. Looked up from germline, CDR1 is SGHTA and CDR2 is FQGNSA. The CDR3 runs to 13 residues.

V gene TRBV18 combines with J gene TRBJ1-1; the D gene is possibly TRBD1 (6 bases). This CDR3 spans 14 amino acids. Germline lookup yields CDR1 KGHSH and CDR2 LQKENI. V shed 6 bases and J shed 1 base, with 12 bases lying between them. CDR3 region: CASSPQTGNTEAFF. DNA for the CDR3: TGTGCCAGCTCTCCCCAGACAGGGAACACTGAAGCTTTCTTT. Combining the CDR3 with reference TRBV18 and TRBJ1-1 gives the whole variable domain NAGVMQNPRHLVRRRGQEARLRCSPMKGHSHVYWYRQLPEEGLKFMVYLQKENIIDESGMPKERFSAEFPKEGPSILRIQQVVRGDSAAYFCASSPQTGNTEAFFGQGTRLTVV.

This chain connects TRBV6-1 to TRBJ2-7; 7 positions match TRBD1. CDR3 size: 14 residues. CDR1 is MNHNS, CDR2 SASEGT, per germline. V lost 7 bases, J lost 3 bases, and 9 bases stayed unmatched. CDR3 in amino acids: CASILNRDSYEQYF. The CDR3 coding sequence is TGTGCCAGCATTTTAAACCGGGACAGCTACGAGCAGTACTTC.

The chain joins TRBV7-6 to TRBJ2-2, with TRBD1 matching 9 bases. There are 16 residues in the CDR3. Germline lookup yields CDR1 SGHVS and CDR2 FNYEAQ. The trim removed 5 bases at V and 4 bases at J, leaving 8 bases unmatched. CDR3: CASSPQTGGFTGELFF. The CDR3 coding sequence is TGTGCCAGCAGCCCGCAGACAGGGGGATTCACCGGGGAGCTGTTTTTT.

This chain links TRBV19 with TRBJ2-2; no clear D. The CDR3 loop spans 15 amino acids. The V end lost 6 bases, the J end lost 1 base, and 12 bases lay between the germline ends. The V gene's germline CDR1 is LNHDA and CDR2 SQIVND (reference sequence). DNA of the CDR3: TGTGCCAGTAGAACCCTCCGGTGGAACACCGGGGAGCTGTTTTTT. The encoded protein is CASRTLRWNTGELFF.

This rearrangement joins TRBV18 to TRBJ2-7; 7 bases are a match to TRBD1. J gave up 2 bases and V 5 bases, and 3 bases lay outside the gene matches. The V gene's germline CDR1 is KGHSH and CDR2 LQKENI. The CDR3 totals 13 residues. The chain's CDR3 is CASSRDSPYEQYF. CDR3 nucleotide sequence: TGTGCCAGCTCAAGGGACAGTCCCTACGAGCAGTACTTC.

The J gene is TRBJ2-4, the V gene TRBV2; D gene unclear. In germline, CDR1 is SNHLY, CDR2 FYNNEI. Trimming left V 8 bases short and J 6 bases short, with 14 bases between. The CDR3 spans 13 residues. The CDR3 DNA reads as TGTGCCAGCTCCGCGATAGTCCCAAACATTCAGTACTTC. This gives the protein CASSAIVPNIQYF.